Sequencing of this TCR beta chain was carried out in a study of blood T cells in healthy people across ages. PCR was performed a second time for roughly 6 to 12 cycles using a sample-barcoded 5' primer and a J-beta primer mix. TCRdb recomputed calls from the 5' RACE reads with MiXCR, one row per CDR3 protein. The repertoire holds hundreds of thousands of distinct CDR3 sequences, 24% seen once, with just over 8.5% in the top ten. Germline values: CDR1 SGHTA, CDR2 FQGNSA. This CDR3 region has 11 residues. Trimming stripped 7 bases from V and 2 bases from J, with 4 bases between. A further study also used this sample, focusing on T cells of mothers and their children.

The V and J genes are TRBV7-2 and TRBJ2-3; D unresolved. The sequenced sample consisted of blood. The sequence was obtained from a boy between 10 and 17 years old in good health. The chain's CDR3 is CASNPTDTQYF. The CDR3 nucleotides are TGTGCCAGCAACCCCACAGATACGCAGTATTTT. Filled out from reference TRBV7-2 and TRBJ2-3, the complete variable domain reads GAGVSQSPSNKVTEKGKDVELRCDPISGHTALYWYRQSLGQGLEFLIYFQGNSAPDKSGLPSDRFSAERTGGSVSTLTIQRTQQEDSAVYLCASNPTDTQYFGPGTRLTVL.